The present entry profiles one T cell receptor beta chain with its context. This entry belongs to a study of blood T cell repertoires in COVID-19. Study overall: Samples representing acute and convalescent COVID-19 were sourced from the United States, Italy and Spain. In each case, the material was cDNA or gDNA derived from T cells, B-cell-depleted T cells, or PBMCs.

Per the authors' pipeline: From reference gene primer amplification, estimates of nucleated cell counts were derived. The method was immunoSEQ multiplex PCR; TCRdb's version includes in-frame clones alone and lacks a portion of them. V and J calls and clone size are those listed in that table; D and trimming were worked out from the DNA. The table includes roughly 260,000 clones, 70% to 90% detected once. CDR1 is SGHTA and CDR2 is FQGNSA in the germline V gene. Trimming removed 4 bases at V and 5 bases at J, with 14 bases between. The CDR3 spans 14 residues. Input material: peripheral blood. V usage is TRBV7-2 and J usage is TRBJ1-2; D is ambiguous. The clonotype originates from a woman in her forties who had recovered from COVID-19. The CDR3 bases are TGTGCCAGCAGCTCTGGCCCGAACGGGTATGGCTACACCTTC. Translating gives CASSSGPNGYGYTF.